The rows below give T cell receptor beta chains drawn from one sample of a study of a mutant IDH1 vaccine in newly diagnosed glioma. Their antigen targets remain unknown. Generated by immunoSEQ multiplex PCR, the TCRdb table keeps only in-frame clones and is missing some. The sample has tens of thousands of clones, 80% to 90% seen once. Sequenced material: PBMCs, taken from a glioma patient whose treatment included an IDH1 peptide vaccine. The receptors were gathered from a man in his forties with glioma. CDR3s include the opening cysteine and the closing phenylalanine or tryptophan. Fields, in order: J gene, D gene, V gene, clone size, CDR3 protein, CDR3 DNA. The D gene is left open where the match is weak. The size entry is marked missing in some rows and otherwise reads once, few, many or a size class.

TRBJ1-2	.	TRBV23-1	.	CASSHGQLYGYTF	TGCGCCAGCAGTCACGGACAGTTATATGGCTACACCTTC
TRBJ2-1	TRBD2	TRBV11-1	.	CASSSGLAVKQFF	TGTGCCAGCAGCTCGGGACTAGCAGTAAAGCAGTTCTTC
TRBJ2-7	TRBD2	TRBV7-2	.	CASTTAGDLGYEQYF	TGTGCCAGCACAACAGCGGGGGACCTGGGGTACGAGCAGTACTTC
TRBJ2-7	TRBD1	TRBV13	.	CASSSGDRAYEQYF	TGTGCCAGCAGCTCGGGGGACAGGGCCTACGAGCAGTACTTC
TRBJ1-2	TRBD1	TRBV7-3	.	CASSLSAGGAGYGYTF	TGTGCCAGCAGCTTATCGGCAGGGGGCGCGGGCTATGGCTACACCTTC
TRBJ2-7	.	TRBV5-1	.	CASSLIGARDTTYEQYF	TGCGCCAGCAGCTTGATTGGCGCTCGGGACACTACCTACGAGCAGTACTTC
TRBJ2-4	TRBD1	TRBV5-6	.	CASSGTGGDGIQYF	TGTGCCAGCAGCGGGACAGGGGGCGATGGCATTCAGTACTTC
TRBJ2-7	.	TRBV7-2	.	CASSLIPGPPGYEQYF	TGTGCCAGCAGCTTAATCCCGGGACCGCCGGGCTACGAGCAGTACTTC
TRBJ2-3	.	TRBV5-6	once	CASRIRGTSTDTQYF	TGTGCCAGCAGAATTAGGGGGACTAGCACAGATACGCAGTATTTT
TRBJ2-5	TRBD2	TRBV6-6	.	CASSWTTSGGTTHF	TGTGCCAGCAGTTGGACGACTAGCGGGGGGACGACCCACTTC
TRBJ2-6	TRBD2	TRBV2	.	CVNLVVAGGTGANVLTF	TGTGTCAATCTGGTAGTAGCGGGAGGAACTGGGGCCAACGTCCTGACTTTC
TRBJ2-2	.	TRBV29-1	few	CSVGNPTGELFF	TGCAGCGTTGGGAACCCCACCGGGGAGCTGTTTTTT
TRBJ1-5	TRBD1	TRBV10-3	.	CAISESTGRQPQHF	TGTGCCATCAGTGAGTCGACAGGGCGCCAGCCCCAGCATTTT
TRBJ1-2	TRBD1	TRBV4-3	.	CASSQELQGRDGYTF	TGCGCCAGCAGCCAAGAGCTACAGGGGAGAGATGGCTACACCTTC
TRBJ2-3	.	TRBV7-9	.	CASSLALGDTQYF	TGTGCCAGCAGCTTAGCTCTCGGGGATACGCAGTATTTT
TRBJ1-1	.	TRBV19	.	CASSGTGRHTEAFF	TGTGCCAGTAGTGGGACCGGGAGACACACTGAAGCTTTCTTT
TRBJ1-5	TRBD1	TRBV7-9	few	CASSRDSALLPQHF	TGTGCCAGCAGCCGGGACAGCGCCCTTCTCCCCCAGCATTTT
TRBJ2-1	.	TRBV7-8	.	CASSYPGGYNEQFF	TGTGCCAGCAGCTACCCTGGAGGCTACAATGAGCAGTTCTTC
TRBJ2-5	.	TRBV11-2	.	CASSLDHGPGETQYF	TGTGCCAGCAGCTTAGATCACGGGCCGGGGGAGACCCAGTACTTC
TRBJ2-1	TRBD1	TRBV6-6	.	CATQGAYNEQFF	TGTGCTACCCAGGGGGCTTACAATGAGCAGTTCTTC
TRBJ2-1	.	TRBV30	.	CAWSGAGPKNNEQFF	TGTGCCTGGTCAGGGGCAGGACCAAAAAACAATGAGCAGTTCTTC
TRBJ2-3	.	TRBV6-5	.	CASRTGESDTQYF	TGTGCCTCCCGGACGGGAGAATCAGATACGCAGTATTTT